These T cell receptor beta chains were read from a single sample in a study of blood T cell repertoires in COVID-19. Sequencing was performed with immunoSEQ multiplex PCR; in TCRdb, only in-frame clones are kept and a portion is missing. This sample has around 220,000 clones; more than 70% occur once, and the top ten carry about 7.2%. The specimen sequenced was PBMCs or T cells enriched from blood (not recorded which). These TCRs come from a woman between 35 and 50 years old with acute COVID-19. The CDR3 runs from the conserved cysteine through the conserved F or W. Fields, in order: clone size, D gene, J gene, V gene, CDR3 protein, CDR3 DNA. A D gene is named only where the DNA matches it firmly. Clone size is stated in some rows and not others, as once, few, many or a class when expanded.

clone size: NA
D gene: NA
J gene: TRBJ2-4
V gene: TRBV6-5
CDR3 protein: CATQGPGGHIQYF
CDR3 DNA: TGTGCCACACAGGGCCCCGGTGGGCACATTCAGTACTTC

clone size: NA
D gene: NA
J gene: TRBJ2-7
V gene: TRBV5-4
CDR3 protein: CASRGGPNSYEQYF
CDR3 DNA: TGTGCCAGCCGTGGAGGCCCCAACTCCTACGAGCAGTACTTC

clone size: NA
D gene: NA
J gene: TRBJ2-3
V gene: TRBV30
CDR3 protein: CAWSVGRPYYTDTQYF
CDR3 DNA: TGTGCCTGGAGCGTGGGGCGACCTTATTACACAGATACGCAGTATTTT

clone size: NA
D gene: TRBD1
J gene: TRBJ2-1
V gene: TRBV9
CDR3 protein: CASSVGQGSYNEQFF
CDR3 DNA: TGTGCCAGCAGCGTAGGACAGGGATCCTACAATGAGCAGTTCTTC

clone size: NA
D gene: NA
J gene: TRBJ2-7
V gene: TRBV9
CDR3 protein: CASSPEDRRKQNEQYF
CDR3 DNA: TGTGCCAGCAGCCCGGAGGACCGAAGGAAACAGAACGAGCAGTACTTC

clone size: NA
D gene: TRBD2
J gene: TRBJ2-1
V gene: TRBV30
CDR3 protein: CAWGGIGLAGTYNEQFF
CDR3 DNA: TGTGCCTGGGGGGGAATAGGACTAGCGGGAACCTACAATGAGCAGTTCTTC

clone size: NA
D gene: NA
J gene: TRBJ2-1
V gene: TRBV5-1
CDR3 protein: CASSLVQGGGLYYNEQFF
CDR3 DNA: TGCGCCAGCAGCTTGGTGCAGGGTGGGGGCCTCTACTACAATGAGCAGTTCTTC

clone size: NA
D gene: TRBD2
J gene: TRBJ2-3
V gene: TRBV12-3/TRBV12-4
CDR3 protein: CASSGLAGTQYF
CDR3 DNA: TGTGCCAGCAGCGGACTAGCGGGTACGCAGTATTTT

clone size: NA
D gene: TRBD2
J gene: TRBJ2-1
V gene: TRBV18
CDR3 protein: CASSPLLASISYNEQFF
CDR3 DNA: TGTGCCAGCTCACCCCTACTAGCGTCAATCTCCTACAATGAGCAGTTCTTC

clone size: NA
D gene: NA
J gene: TRBJ2-2
V gene: TRBV27
CDR3 protein: CASTLDGGFGGELFF
CDR3 DNA: TGTGCCAGCACCTTAGATGGGGGGTTTGGCGGGGAGCTGTTTTTT

clone size: NA
D gene: NA
J gene: TRBJ1-2
V gene: TRBV11-2
CDR3 protein: CASSRRQEHGYTF
CDR3 DNA: TGTGCCAGCAGCCGTCGACAGGAGCATGGCTACACCTTC

clone size: NA
D gene: NA
J gene: TRBJ1-6
V gene: TRBV5-1
CDR3 protein: CASSFNGDSPLHF
CDR3 DNA: TGCGCCAGCAGCTTCAACGGGGATTCACCCCTCCACTTT

clone size: NA
D gene: NA
J gene: TRBJ1-6
V gene: TRBV5-4
CDR3 protein: CASSLGRGDNSPLHF
CDR3 DNA: TGTGCCAGCAGCTTGGGGAGGGGCGATAATTCACCCCTCCACTTT

clone size: few
D gene: TRBD1
J gene: TRBJ1-5
V gene: TRBV5-8
CDR3 protein: CASSLFGGAGGDRGNQPQHF
CDR3 DNA: TGTGCCAGCAGCTTATTTGGAGGGGCAGGGGGTGATAGGGGCAATCAGCCCCAGCATTTT

clone size: NA
D gene: NA
J gene: TRBJ1-2
V gene: TRBV29-1
CDR3 protein: CSVEPGDSYGYTF
CDR3 DNA: TGCAGCGTTGAACCAGGGGATAGCTATGGCTACACCTTC

clone size: NA
D gene: NA
J gene: TRBJ1-1
V gene: TRBV6-5
CDR3 protein: CASMNGQGWYTEAFF
CDR3 DNA: TGTGCCAGCATGAATGGTCAGGGTTGGTACACTGAAGCTTTCTTT

clone size: once
D gene: NA
J gene: TRBJ1-2
V gene: TRBV7-9
CDR3 protein: CASSLAWEEKGYTF
CDR3 DNA: TGTGCCAGCAGCTTAGCCTGGGAGGAGAAGGGCTACACCTTC

clone size: NA
D gene: TRBD1
J gene: TRBJ2-5
V gene: TRBV9
CDR3 protein: CASSVADHRGRETQYF
CDR3 DNA: TGTGCCAGCAGCGTAGCTGATCACAGGGGGAGGGAGACCCAGTACTTC

clone size: NA
D gene: TRBD2
J gene: TRBJ2-7
V gene: TRBV5-1
CDR3 protein: CASSLAVLALSAGGTYEQYF
CDR3 DNA: TGCGCCAGCAGCTTGGCCGTTCTTGCGCTCTCTGCGGGGGGTACCTACGAGCAGTACTTC

clone size: NA
D gene: NA
J gene: TRBJ1-2
V gene: TRBV7-9
CDR3 protein: CASSLVGGSHTF
CDR3 DNA: TGTGCCAGCAGCTTAGTTGGGGGCAGCCACACCTTC

clone size: once
D gene: TRBD1
J gene: TRBJ2-6
V gene: TRBV28
CDR3 protein: CASRRQGLSSGANVLTF
CDR3 DNA: TGTGCCAGCAGGAGACAGGGTCTAAGCTCTGGGGCCAACGTCCTGACTTTC

clone size: NA
D gene: NA
J gene: TRBJ1-2
V gene: TRBV28
CDR3 protein: CASSLSRGLGGYTF
CDR3 DNA: TGTGCCAGCAGTTTAAGTCGTGGTCTCGGGGGCTACACCTTC

clone size: NA
D gene: TRBD1
J gene: TRBJ1-4
V gene: TRBV19
CDR3 protein: CASSRDRGGDEKLFF
CDR3 DNA: TGTGCCAGTAGCCGCGACAGGGGGGGAGATGAAAAACTGTTTTTT

clone size: few
D gene: TRBD1
J gene: TRBJ1-2
V gene: TRBV15
CDR3 protein: CATSWGQTNYGYTF
CDR3 DNA: TGTGCCACCAGCTGGGGACAGACAAACTATGGCTACACCTTC

clone size: NA
D gene: TRBD1
J gene: TRBJ1-5
V gene: TRBV6-5
CDR3 protein: CASTQTGGGNQPQHF
CDR3 DNA: TGTGCCAGCACCCAGACAGGGGGTGGCAATCAGCCCCAGCATTTT

clone size: NA
D gene: NA
J gene: TRBJ1-5
V gene: TRBV7-9
CDR3 protein: CASSLEGVQPQHF
CDR3 DNA: TGTGCCAGCAGCTTAGAAGGGGTTCAGCCCCAGCATTTT

clone size: NA
D gene: TRBD2
J gene: TRBJ2-3
V gene: TRBV7-3
CDR3 protein: CASSPESPGGDTQYF
CDR3 DNA: TGTGCCAGCAGCCCCGAGAGCCCGGGAGGAGATACGCAGTATTTT

clone size: NA
D gene: NA
J gene: TRBJ2-1
V gene: TRBV28
CDR3 protein: CASSLRVNEQFF
CDR3 DNA: TGTGCCAGCAGTTTACGGGTGAATGAGCAGTTCTTC

clone size: NA
D gene: NA
J gene: TRBJ1-3
V gene: TRBV6-5
CDR3 protein: CASSQGYNSGNTIYF
CDR3 DNA: TGTGCCAGCAGTCAGGGTTATAACTCTGGAAACACCATATATTTT

clone size: NA
D gene: TRBD1
J gene: TRBJ2-5
V gene: TRBV30
CDR3 protein: CAWSDPFRQGALRGETQYF
CDR3 DNA: TGTGCCTGGAGTGACCCCTTTCGGCAGGGGGCCCTAAGGGGAGAGACCCAGTACTTC

clone size: NA
D gene: TRBD1
J gene: TRBJ1-3
V gene: TRBV15
CDR3 protein: CATSRGQGAGNTIYF
CDR3 DNA: TGTGCCACCAGCAGAGGTCAGGGGGCAGGAAACACCATATATTTT

clone size: NA
D gene: NA
J gene: TRBJ1-6
V gene: TRBV7-3
CDR3 protein: CASSRGGENSPLHF
CDR3 DNA: TGTGCCAGCAGCAGGGGAGGGGAAAACTCACCCCTCCACTTT

clone size: NA
D gene: NA
J gene: TRBJ1-1
V gene: TRBV5-1
CDR3 protein: CASSPAGLVNTEAFF
CDR3 DNA: TGCGCCAGCAGCCCTGCAGGGCTAGTGAACACTGAAGCTTTCTTT

clone size: NA
D gene: NA
J gene: TRBJ1-5
V gene: TRBV28
CDR3 protein: CASAGNSNQPQHF
CDR3 DNA: TGTGCCAGCGCAGGGAATAGCAATCAGCCCCAGCATTTT

clone size: NA
D gene: TRBD1
J gene: TRBJ2-7
V gene: TRBV7-2
CDR3 protein: CASSLLLQGNEQYF
CDR3 DNA: TGTGCCAGCAGCTTACTCTTACAGGGGAACGAGCAGTACTTC

clone size: NA
D gene: NA
J gene: TRBJ1-3
V gene: TRBV9
CDR3 protein: CASSERPGEGNTIYF
CDR3 DNA: TGTGCCAGCAGCGAAAGGCCGGGTGAAGGAAACACCATATATTTT

clone size: NA
D gene: NA
J gene: TRBJ2-5
V gene: TRBV21-1
CDR3 protein: CASSSPVERGGYAAQYF
CDR3 DNA: TGTGCCAGCAGCTCACCTGTGGAGCGGGGGGGCTACGCGGCCCAGTACTTC

clone size: NA
D gene: NA
J gene: TRBJ2-7
V gene: TRBV29-1
CDR3 protein: CSVEAGTHEQYF
CDR3 DNA: TGCAGCGTTGAAGCAGGAACCCACGAGCAGTACTTC

clone size: NA
D gene: TRBD2
J gene: TRBJ2-3
V gene: TRBV7-9
CDR3 protein: CASSSLAGLDTQYF
CDR3 DNA: TGTGCCAGCAGCTCACTAGCGGGGTTAGATACGCAGTATTTT